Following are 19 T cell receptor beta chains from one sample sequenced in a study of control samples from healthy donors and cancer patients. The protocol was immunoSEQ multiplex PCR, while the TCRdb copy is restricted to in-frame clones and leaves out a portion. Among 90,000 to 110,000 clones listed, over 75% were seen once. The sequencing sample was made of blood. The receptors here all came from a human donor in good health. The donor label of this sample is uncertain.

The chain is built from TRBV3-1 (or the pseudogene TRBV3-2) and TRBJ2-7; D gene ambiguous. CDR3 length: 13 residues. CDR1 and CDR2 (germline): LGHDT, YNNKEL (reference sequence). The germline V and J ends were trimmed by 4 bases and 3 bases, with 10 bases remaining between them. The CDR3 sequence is CASSPPGLYEQYF. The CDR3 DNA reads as TGTGCCAGCAGCCCCCCCGGGCTCTACGAGCAGTACTTC.

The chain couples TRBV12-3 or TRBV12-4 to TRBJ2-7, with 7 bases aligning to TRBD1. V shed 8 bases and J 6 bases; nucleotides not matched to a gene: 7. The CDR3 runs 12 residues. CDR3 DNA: TGTGCCAGCGGGTACAGGGGATCCGAGCAGTACGTC. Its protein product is CASGYRGSEQYV.

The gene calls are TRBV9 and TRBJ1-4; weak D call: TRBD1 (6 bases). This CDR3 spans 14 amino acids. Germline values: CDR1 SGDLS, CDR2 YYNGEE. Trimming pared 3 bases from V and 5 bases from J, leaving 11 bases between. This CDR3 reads CASSGRQGNEKLFF. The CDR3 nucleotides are TGTGCCAGCAGCGGTCGTCAGGGGAATGAAAAACTGTTTTTT.

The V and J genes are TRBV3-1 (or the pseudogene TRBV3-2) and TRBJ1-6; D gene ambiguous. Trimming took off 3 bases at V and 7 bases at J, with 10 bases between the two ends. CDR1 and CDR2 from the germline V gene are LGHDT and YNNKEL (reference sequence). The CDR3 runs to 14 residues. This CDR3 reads CASSQRIENSPLHF. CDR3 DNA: TGTGCCAGCAGCCAGAGAATAGAAAATTCACCCCTCCACTTT.

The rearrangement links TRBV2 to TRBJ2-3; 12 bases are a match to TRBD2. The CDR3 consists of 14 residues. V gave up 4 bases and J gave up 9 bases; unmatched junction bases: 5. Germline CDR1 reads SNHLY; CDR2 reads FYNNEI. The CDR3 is CASSGLAGGYTQYF. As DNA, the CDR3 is TGTGCCAGCAGTGGTCTAGCGGGGGGGTACACGCAGTATTTT.

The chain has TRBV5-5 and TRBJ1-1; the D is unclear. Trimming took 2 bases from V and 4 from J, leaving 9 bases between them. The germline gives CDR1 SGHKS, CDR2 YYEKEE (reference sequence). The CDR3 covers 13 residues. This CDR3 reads CASSFTSSTEAFF. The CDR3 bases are TGTGCCAGCAGCTTCACGTCGAGCACTGAAGCTTTCTTT. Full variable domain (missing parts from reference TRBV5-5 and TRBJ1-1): DAGVTQSPTHLIKTRGQQVTLRCSPISGHKSVSWYQQVLGQGPQFIFQYYEKEERGRGNFPDRFSARQFPNYSSELNVNALLLGDSALYLCASSFTSSTEAFFGQGTRLTVV.

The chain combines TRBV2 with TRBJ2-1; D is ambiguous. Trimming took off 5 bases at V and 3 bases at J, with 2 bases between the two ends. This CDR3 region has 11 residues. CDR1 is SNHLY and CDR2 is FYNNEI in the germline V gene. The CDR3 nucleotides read TGTGCCAGCAGTAGCTACAATGAGCAGTTCTTC. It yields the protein CASSSYNEQFF.

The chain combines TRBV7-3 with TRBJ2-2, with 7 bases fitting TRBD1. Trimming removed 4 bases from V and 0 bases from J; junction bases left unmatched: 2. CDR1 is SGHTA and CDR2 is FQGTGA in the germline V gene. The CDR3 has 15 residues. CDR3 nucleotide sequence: TGTGCCAGCAGCTGGACAGGCACGAACACCGGGGAGCTGTTTTTT. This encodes CASSWTGTNTGELFF.

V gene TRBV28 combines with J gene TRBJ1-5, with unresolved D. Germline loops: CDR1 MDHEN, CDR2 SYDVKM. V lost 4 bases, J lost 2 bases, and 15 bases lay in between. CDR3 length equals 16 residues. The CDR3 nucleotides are TGTGCCAGCAGTTCCCGGGCAGGCCTAGGCAATCAGCCCCAGCATTTT. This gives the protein CASSSRAGLGNQPQHF.

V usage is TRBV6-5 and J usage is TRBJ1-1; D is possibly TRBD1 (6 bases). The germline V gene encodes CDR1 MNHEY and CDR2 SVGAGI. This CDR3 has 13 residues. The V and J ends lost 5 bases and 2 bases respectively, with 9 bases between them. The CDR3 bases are TGTGCCAGCAGTAAACAGGGAAACACTGAAGCTTTCTTT. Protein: CASSKQGNTEAFF.

CDR3 coding DNA: TGCGCCAGCAGTGAGTCGCGACGACCGTTTTACAATGAGCAGTTCTTC. Translation: CASSESRRPFYNEQFF. The V gene is TRBV10-1, the J gene TRBJ2-1, with D unclear. The CDR3 is 16 residues long. The ends were cut back, 0 bases at V and 4 bases at J, with 13 bases in the middle. Per germline, CDR1 WNHNN and CDR2 SYGVQD (reference sequence).

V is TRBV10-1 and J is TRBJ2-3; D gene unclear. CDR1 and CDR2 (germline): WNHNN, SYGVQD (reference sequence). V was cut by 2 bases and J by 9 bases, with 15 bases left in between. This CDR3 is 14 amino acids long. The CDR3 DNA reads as TGCGCCAGCAGTGAGCGGTTGGGCGTTCTAACGCAGTATTTT. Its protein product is CASSERLGVLTQYF.

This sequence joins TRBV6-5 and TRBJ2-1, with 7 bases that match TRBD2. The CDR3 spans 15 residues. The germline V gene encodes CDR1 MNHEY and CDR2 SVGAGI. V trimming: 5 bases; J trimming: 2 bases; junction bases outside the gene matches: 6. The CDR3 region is CASSTLAGAYNEQFF. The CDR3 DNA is TGTGCCAGCAGTACCTTAGCGGGTGCCTACAATGAGCAGTTCTTC.

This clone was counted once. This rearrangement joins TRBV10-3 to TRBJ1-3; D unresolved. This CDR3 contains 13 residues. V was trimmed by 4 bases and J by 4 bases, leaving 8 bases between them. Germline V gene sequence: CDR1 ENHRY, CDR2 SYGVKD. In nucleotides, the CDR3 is TGTGCCATCAGTGGACCCGCGGGAAACACCATATATTTT. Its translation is CAISGPAGNTIYF.

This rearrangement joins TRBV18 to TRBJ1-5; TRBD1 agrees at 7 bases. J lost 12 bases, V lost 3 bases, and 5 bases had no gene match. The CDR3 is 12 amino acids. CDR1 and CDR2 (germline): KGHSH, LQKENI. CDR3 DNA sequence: TGTGCCAGCTCACCTGACAGGGTGAACCAGCATTTT. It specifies CASSPDRVNQHF.

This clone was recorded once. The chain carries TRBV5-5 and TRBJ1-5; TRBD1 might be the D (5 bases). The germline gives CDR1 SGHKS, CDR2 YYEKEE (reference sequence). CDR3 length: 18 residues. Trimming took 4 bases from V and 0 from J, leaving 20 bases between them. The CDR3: CASSSTTGGSLSNQPQHF. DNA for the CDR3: TGTGCCAGCAGCAGTACAACCGGGGGGAGCCTTAGCAATCAGCCCCAGCATTTT.

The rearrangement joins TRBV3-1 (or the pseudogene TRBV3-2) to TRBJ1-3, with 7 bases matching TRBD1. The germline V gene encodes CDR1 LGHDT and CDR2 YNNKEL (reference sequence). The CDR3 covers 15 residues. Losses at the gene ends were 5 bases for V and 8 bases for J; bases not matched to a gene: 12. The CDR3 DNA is TGTGCCAGCAGCTCCCGAGGACAGGAGCGGGACACCATATATTTT. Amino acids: CASSSRGQERDTIYF.

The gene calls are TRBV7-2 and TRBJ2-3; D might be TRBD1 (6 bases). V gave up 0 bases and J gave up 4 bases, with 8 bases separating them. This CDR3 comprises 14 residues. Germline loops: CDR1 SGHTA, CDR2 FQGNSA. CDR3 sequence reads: CASSLAGGSDTQYF. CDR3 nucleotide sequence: TGTGCCAGCAGCTTAGCAGGGGGTTCAGATACGCAGTATTTT.

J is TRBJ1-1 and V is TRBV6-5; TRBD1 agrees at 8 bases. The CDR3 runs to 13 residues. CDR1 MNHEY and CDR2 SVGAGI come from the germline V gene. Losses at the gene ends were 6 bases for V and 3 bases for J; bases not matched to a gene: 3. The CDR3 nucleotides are TGTGCCAGCAGGGTACAGGGGGACACTGAAGCTTTCTTT. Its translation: CASRVQGDTEAFF.